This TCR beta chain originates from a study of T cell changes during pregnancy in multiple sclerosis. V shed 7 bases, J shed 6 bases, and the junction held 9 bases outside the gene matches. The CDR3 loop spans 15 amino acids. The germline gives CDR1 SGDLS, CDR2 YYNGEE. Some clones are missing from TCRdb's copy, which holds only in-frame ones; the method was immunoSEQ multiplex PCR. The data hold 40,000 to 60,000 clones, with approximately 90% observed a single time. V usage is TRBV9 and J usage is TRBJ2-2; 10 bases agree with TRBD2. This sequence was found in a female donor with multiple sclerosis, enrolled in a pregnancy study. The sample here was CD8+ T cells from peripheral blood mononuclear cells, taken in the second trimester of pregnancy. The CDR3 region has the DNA TGTGCCAGCGGCCCGAGCGGGGGGGGGTCCGGGGAGCTGTTTTTT. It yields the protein CASGPSGGGSGELFF.